These 5 T cell receptor beta chains were sequenced from one sample in a study of blood T cell repertoires in COVID-19. TCRdb keeps only in-frame clones here, not all; method: immunoSEQ multiplex PCR. The sample holds 200,000 to 300,000 clones, roughly nine tenths seen once. Sequenced input: PBMCs or T cells enriched from blood (not recorded which). The receptors were gathered from a woman aged 18-29 years who had recovered from COVID-19.

The V gene is TRBV10-3, the J gene TRBJ2-7; the match to TRBD1 covers 9 bases. CDR1 is ENHRY and CDR2 is SYGVKD in the germline V gene. The CDR3 is 14 residues long. V shed 3 bases, J shed 9 bases, and the junction held 9 bases outside the gene matches. The CDR3 DNA reads TGTGCCATCAGTGAAGAGGGACAGGGCCGAGGGCAGTACTTC. It is translated as CAISEEGQGRGQYF.

The CDR3 sequence: CASSLLSTASGTGELFF. The CDR3 DNA sequence: TGTGCCAGCAGCTTATTGTCGACAGCCTCTGGCACCGGGGAGCTGTTTTTT. The V gene is TRBV7-6, the J gene TRBJ2-2; D is perhaps TRBD1 (5 bases). Per the germline V gene, CDR1 is SGHVS and CDR2 is FNYEAQ. The V end lost 2 bases, the J end lost 4 bases, and 17 bases lay between the germline ends. CDR3 length: 17 residues.

This clone was detected a few times. The chain carries TRBV11-2 and TRBJ2-7; 11 nucleotides align to TRBD1. The CDR3 spans 16 residues. CDR1 SGHAT and CDR2 FQNNGV come from the germline V gene. The J segment lost 4 bases and the V segment lost 0 bases, leaving 5 bases of the junction unmatched. CDR3 amino acids: CASSLDPGTGGYEQYF. The CDR3 coding sequence is TGTGCCAGCAGCTTAGATCCCGGGACAGGGGGATACGAGCAGTACTTC.

J is TRBJ2-5 and V is TRBV27; D is undetermined. The germline V gene encodes CDR1 MNHEY and CDR2 SMNVEV (reference sequence). This CDR3 region has 13 residues. Trimming took 6 bases from V and 2 from J, leaving 10 bases between them. The CDR3 sequence is CASRSNTQETQYF. The DNA of the CDR3 is TGTGCCAGCAGGTCAAACACGCAAGAGACCCAGTACTTC.

The chain links TRBV27 to TRBJ1-6, with D maybe TRBD1 (6 bases). The V gene's germline CDR1 is MNHEY and CDR2 SMNVEV (reference sequence). The CDR3 extends over 16 amino acids. V was shortened by 5 bases and J by 7 bases, with 18 bases between the two germline ends. The CDR3 region is CASSLLQGRSNSPLHF. CDR3 DNA sequence: TGTGCCAGCAGTCTCCTGCAGGGGCGATCCAATTCACCCCTCCACTTT.